The following is a T cell receptor beta chain sequence with its context. Antigen: not known. This specimen comes from a study of graft-versus-host responses after intestinal transplantation. Background on the study: Tacrolimus plus steroids were given to all recipients for two to three years, preceded by anti-thymocyte globulin induction.

Germline lookup yields CDR1 LNHDA and CDR2 SQIVND (reference sequence). The CDR3 loop spans 14 amino acids. V lost 1 base to trimming and J lost 1 base, with 8 bases between them. Graft tissue processing released intraepithelial and lamina propria lymphocytes. Method: immunoSEQ multiplex PCR; TCRdb's copy keeps in-frame clones and lacks some. Of nearly 4,500 clones listed, 65% to 80% are singletons. Points from the study as a whole: Marrow from the recipient contained GvH clones, some of which had appeared first in ileum or blood. Early post-transplant declines in HvG were associated with peak levels of circulating GvH clones. Individuals who had graft-donor T cell macrochimerism had allografts that showed high graft-versus-host to host-versus-graft clonal ratios.

J is TRBJ2-7 and V is TRBV19, with a possible D match to TRBD2 (5 bases). Specimen: ileum tissue, collected about 340 days after intestinal transplantation. The TCR comes from a human patient who received an intestinal transplant, so some T cells may come from the graft donor. Here the CDR3 reads CASSIARGSYEQYF. The CDR3 DNA follows: TGTGCCAGTAGTATAGCTCGGGGTTCCTACGAGCAGTACTTC.